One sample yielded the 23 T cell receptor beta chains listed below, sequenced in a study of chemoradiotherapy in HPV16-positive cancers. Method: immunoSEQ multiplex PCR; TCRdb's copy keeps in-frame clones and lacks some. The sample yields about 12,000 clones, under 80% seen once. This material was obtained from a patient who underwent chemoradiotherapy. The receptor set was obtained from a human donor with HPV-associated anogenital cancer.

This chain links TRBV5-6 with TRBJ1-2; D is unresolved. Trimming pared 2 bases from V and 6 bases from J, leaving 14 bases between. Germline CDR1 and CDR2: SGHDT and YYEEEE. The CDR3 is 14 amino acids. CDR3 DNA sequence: TGTGCCAGCAGCTTTAATTTCGGACCCGATGGCTACACCTTC. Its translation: CASSFNFGPDGYTF.

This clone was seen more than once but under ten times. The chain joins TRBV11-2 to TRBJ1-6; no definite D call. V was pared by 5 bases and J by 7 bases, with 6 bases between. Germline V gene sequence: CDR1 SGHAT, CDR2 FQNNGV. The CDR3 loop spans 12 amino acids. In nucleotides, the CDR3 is TGTGCCAGCAGCGCCGGCAATTCACCCCTCCACTTT. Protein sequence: CASSAGNSPLHF.

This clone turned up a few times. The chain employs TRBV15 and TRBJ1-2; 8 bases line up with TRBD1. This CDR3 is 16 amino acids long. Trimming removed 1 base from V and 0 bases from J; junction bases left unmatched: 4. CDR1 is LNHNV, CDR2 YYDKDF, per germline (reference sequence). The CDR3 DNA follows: TGTGCCACCAGCAGAGGACAGGGGATAACTAACTATGGCTACACCTTC. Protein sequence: CATSRGQGITNYGYTF.

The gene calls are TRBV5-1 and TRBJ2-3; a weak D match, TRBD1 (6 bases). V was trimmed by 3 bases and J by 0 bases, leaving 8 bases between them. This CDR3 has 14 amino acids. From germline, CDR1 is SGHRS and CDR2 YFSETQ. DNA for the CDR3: TGCGCCAGCAGCTCGACAGGAAGCACAGATACGCAGTATTTT. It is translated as CASSSTGSTDTQYF.

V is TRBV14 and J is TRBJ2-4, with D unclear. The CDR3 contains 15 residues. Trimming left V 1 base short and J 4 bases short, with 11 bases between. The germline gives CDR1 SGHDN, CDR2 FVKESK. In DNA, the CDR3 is TGTGCCAGCAGCCAAGTACCGAGAAGAAAAAACATTCAGTACTTC. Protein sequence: CASSQVPRRKNIQYF.

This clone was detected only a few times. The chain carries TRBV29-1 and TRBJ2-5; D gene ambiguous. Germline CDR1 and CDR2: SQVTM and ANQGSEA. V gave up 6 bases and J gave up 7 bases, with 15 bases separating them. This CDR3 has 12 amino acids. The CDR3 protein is CSVFGPTGTQYF. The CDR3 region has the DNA TGCAGCGTCTTCGGACCGACGGGGACCCAGTACTTC.

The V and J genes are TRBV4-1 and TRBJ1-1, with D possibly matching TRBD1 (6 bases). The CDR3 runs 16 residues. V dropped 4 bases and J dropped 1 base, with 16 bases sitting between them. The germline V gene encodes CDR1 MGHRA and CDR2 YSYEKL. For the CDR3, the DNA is TGCGCCAGCAGCCGGATACGGGACACCAAGAACACTGAAGCTTTCTTT. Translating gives CASSRIRDTKNTEAFF.

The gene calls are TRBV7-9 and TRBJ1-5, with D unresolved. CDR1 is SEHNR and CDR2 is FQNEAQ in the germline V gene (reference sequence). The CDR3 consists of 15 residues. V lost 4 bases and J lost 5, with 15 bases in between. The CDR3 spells CASSSTSSGDQPQHF. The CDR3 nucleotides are TGTGCCAGCAGCTCAACCTCCTCGGGAGATCAGCCCCAGCATTTT.

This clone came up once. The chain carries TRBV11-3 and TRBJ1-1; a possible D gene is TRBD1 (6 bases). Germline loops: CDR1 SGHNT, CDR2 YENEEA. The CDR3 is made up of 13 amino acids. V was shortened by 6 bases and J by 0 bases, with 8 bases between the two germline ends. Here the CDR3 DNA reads TGTGCCAGCAGGGGGGCCATGAACACTGAAGCTTTCTTT. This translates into CASRGAMNTEAFF.

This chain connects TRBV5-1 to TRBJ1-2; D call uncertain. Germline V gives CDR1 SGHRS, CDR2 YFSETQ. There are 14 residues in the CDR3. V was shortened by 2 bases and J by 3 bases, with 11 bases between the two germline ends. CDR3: CASSLWMNDYGYTF. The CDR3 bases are TGCGCCAGCAGCTTATGGATGAACGACTATGGCTACACCTTC.

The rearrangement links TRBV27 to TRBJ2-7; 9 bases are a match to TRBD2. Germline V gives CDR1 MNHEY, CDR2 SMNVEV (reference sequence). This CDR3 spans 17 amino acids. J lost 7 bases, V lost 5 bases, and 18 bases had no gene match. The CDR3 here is CASSPFLQRGDNREQYF. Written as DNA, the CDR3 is TGTGCCAGCAGTCCTTTCTTGCAGCGGGGGGACAACCGGGAGCAGTACTTC.

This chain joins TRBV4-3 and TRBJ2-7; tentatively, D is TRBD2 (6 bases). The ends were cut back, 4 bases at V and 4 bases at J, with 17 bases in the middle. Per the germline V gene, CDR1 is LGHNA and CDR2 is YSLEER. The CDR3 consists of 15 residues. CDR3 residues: CASSRDRRGAYEQYF. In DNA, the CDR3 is TGCGCCAGCAGCCGCGATCGTCGCGGGGCTTACGAGCAGTACTTC.

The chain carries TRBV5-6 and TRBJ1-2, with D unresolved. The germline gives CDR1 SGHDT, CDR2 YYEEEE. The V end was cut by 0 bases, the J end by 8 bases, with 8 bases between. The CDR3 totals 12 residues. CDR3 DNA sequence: TGTGCCAGCAGCTTGGGGGCTAAGGGCTACACCTTC. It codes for CASSLGAKGYTF.

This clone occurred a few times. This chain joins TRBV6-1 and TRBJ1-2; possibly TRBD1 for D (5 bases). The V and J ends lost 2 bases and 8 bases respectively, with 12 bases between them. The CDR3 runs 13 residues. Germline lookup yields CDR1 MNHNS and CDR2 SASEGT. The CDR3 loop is CASSESGLVGYTF. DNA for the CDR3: TGTGCCAGCAGTGAATCAGGGCTCGTCGGCTACACCTTC.

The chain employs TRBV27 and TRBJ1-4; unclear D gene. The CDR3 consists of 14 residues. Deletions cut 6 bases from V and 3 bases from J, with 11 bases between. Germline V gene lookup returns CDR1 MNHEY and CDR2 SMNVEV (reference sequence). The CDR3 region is CASRFLEANEKLFF. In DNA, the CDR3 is TGTGCCAGCAGATTCCTGGAGGCTAATGAAAAACTGTTTTTT.

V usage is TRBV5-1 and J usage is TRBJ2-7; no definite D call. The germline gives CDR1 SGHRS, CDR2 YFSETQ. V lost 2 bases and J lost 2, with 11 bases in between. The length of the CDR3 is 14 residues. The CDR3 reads CASSFLGGAYEQYF. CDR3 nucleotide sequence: TGCGCCAGCAGCTTCCTTGGTGGGGCCTACGAGCAGTACTTC.

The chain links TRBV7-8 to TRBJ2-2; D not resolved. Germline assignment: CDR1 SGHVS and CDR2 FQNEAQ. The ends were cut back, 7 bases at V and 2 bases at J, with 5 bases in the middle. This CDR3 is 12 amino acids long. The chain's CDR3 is CASNRNTGELFF. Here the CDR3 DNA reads TGTGCCAGCAACAGAAACACCGGGGAGCTGTTTTTT.

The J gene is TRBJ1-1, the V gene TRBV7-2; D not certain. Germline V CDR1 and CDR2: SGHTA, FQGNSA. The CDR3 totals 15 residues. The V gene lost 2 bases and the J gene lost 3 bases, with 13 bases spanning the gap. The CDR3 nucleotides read TGTGCCAGCAGCTTAAAGAGGGCGAAGGACACTGAAGCTTTCTTT. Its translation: CASSLKRAKDTEAFF.

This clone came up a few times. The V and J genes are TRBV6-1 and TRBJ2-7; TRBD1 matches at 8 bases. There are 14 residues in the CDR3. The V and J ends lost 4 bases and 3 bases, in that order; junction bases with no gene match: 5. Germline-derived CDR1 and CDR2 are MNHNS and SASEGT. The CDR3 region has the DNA TGTGCCAGCAGTGGCAGGGGGCGAAGCTACGAGCAGTACTTC. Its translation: CASSGRGRSYEQYF.

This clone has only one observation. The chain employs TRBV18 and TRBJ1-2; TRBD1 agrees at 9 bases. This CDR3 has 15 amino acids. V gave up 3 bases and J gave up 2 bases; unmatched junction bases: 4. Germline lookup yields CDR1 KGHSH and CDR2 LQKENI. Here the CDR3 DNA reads TGTGCCAGCTCACCGGCGGGACAGGGAAACTATGGCTACACCTTC. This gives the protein CASSPAGQGNYGYTF.

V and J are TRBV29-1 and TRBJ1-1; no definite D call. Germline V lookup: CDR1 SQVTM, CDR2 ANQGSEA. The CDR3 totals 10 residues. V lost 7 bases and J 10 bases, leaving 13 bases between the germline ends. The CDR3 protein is CSAATELAFF. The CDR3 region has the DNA TGCAGCGCCGCAACCGAGCTAGCTTTCTTT.

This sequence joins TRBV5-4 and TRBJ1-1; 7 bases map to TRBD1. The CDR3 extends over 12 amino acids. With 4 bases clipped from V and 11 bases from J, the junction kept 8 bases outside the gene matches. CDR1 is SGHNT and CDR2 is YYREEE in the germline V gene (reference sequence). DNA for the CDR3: TGTGCCAGCAGCGAGACAGGGATGATTGCTTTCTTT. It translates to CASSETGMIAFF.

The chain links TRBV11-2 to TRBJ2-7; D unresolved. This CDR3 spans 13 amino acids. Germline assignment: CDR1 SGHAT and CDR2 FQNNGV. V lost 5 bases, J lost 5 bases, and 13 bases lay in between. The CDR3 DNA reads TGTGCCAGCAGCGTCGGGCCTGGGGACGAGCAGTACTTC. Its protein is CASSVGPGDEQYF.